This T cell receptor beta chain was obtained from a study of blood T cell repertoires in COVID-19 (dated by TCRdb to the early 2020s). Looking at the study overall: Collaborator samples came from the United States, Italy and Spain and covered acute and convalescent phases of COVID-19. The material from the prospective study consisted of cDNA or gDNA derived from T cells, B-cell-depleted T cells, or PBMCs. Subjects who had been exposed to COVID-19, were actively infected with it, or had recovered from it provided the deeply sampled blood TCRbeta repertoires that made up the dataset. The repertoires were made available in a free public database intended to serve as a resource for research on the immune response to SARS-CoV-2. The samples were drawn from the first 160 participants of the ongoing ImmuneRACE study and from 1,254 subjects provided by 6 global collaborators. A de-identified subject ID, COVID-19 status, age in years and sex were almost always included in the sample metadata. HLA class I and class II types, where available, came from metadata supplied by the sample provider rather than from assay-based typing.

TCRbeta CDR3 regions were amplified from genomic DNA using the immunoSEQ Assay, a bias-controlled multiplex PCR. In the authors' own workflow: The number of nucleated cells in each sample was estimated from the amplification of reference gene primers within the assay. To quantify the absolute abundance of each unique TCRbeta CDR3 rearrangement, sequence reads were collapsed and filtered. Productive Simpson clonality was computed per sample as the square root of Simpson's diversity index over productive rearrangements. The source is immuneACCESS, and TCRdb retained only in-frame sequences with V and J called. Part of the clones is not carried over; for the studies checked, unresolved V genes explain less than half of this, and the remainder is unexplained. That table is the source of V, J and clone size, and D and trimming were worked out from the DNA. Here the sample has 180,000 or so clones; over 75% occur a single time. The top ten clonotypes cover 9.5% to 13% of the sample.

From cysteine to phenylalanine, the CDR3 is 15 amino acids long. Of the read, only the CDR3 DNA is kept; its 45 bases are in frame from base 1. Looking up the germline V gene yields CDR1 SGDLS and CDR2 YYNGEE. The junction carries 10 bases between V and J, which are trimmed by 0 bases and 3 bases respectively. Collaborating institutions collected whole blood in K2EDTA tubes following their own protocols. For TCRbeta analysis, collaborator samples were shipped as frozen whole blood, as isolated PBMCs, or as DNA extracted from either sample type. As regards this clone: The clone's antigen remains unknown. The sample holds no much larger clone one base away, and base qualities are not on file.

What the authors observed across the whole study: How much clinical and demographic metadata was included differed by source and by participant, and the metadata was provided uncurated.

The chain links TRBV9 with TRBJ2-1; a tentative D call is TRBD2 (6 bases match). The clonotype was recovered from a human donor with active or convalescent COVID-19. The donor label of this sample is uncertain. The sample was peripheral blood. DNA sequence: TGTGCCAGCAGCGTAGCGGGGGTTAACTACAATGAGCAGTTCTTC. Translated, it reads CASSVAGVNYNEQFF.